A selection of T cell receptor beta chains follows, all from one sample in a study of identical twins. Using its own MiXCR run on the 5' RACE reads, TCRdb lists one record per CDR3 protein. The sample has 200,000 to 300,000 distinct CDR3 sequences, 5.5% to 8% seen once; the top ten hold roughly 3.9%. The sample also formed part of further work on yellow fever vaccine responses in identical twins.

The sample taken for sequencing was memory (CD45RO+) T cells sorted from blood. These receptors all come from a young woman in good health. The CDR3 runs from the conserved cysteine through the conserved F or W. The D gene is left open where the match is weak. Rows give clone size only sometimes, using once, few, many, or a class for an expanded clone.

D,J,size,V,CDR3,DNA
.,TRBJ1-1,.,TRBV6-5,CASSSAQGTRQAFF,TGTGCCAGCAGTTCCGCGCAGGGGACGAGGCAAGCTTTCTTT
TRBD1,TRBJ2-3,.,TRBV2,CASRARQTGWSDTQYF,TGTGCCAGCAGAGCCCGCCAGACAGGGTGGTCGGATACGCAGTATTTT
.,TRBJ1-2,few,TRBV29-1,CSVEESGARVYGYTF,TGCAGCGTTGAGGAGAGCGGGGCGCGGGTCTATGGCTACACCTTC
.,TRBJ2-1,.,TRBV6-4,CASSDGVGVYNEQFF,TGTGCCAGCAGTGACGGGGTGGGGGTATACAATGAGCAGTTCTTC
.,TRBJ2-7,.,TRBV5-1,CASSLVRGGEQYF,TGCGCCAGCAGCTTGGTTAGGGGAGGCGAGCAGTACTTC
.,TRBJ1-2,.,TRBV6-1,CASSEGPAGDAYGYTF,TGTGCCAGCAGTGAAGGTCCGGCAGGGGACGCCTATGGCTACACCTTC
.,TRBJ2-3,few,TRBV21-1,CASSTTGCLALDTQYF,TGTGCCAGCAGCACAACAGGGTGTCTAGCGTTAGATACGCAGTATTTT
TRBD2,TRBJ2-3,few,TRBV7-2,CASSPRTSGRTDTQYF,TGTGCCAGCAGCCCCCGGACTAGCGGCCGCACAGATACGCAGTATTTT
.,TRBJ2-1,many,TRBV3-1,CASSPRGVEQFF,TGTGCCAGCAGCCCCAGGGGAGTTGAGCAGTTCTTC
TRBD1,TRBJ2-7,.,TRBV6-5,CASSYQGDSSYEQYF,TGTGCCAGCAGTTATCAAGGGGACAGCTCCTACGAGCAGTACTTC
.,TRBJ2-7,many,TRBV20-1,CSASDSYEQYF,TGCAGTGCTAGCGACTCCTACGAGCAGTACTTC
TRBD2,TRBJ2-3,few,TRBV6-4,CASSESGGRGTDTQYF,TGTGCCAGCAGTGAATCTGGCGGGAGAGGCACAGATACGCAGTATTTT
.,TRBJ1-1,few,TRBV9,CASSASRDTEAFF,TGTGCCAGCAGCGCCTCTAGGGACACTGAAGCTTTCTTT
TRBD2,TRBJ2-2,few,TRBV6-2/TRBV6-3,CASSYPYTSGRDTGELFF,TGTGCCAGCAGTTACCCGTATACTAGCGGGAGAGACACCGGGGAGCTGTTTTTT
.,TRBJ1-4,many,TRBV5-5,CASSLVGDEKLFF,TGTGCCAGCAGCTTGGTGGGGGATGAAAAACTGTTTTTT
.,TRBJ2-3,.,TRBV6-1,CASRLGRGTDTQYF,TGTGCCAGCAGACTGGGACGAGGCACAGATACGCAGTATTTT
.,TRBJ2-5,few,TRBV7-2,CASSLGPGREETQYF,TGTGCCAGCAGCTTAGGTCCAGGGAGAGAGGAGACCCAGTACTTC
TRBD2,TRBJ2-5,.,TRBV3-1,CASSPMTSGRETQYF,TGTGCCAGCAGCCCCATGACTAGCGGGCGGGAGACCCAGTACTTC
.,TRBJ1-6,few,TRBV10-2,CASSDRRNSPLHF,TGCGCCAGCAGCGACAGGAGAAATTCACCCCTCCACTTT
TRBD2,TRBJ2-3,few,TRBV5-1,CASTRTSGTTDTQYF,TGCGCCAGCACCCGGACTAGCGGGACCACAGATACGCAGTATTTT
TRBD2,TRBJ2-2,.,TRBV11-2,CASSPGNGLAGNTGELFF,TGTGCCAGCAGCCCAGGAAATGGACTAGCGGGAAACACCGGGGAGCTGTTTTTT
.,TRBJ2-7,.,TRBV10-3,CAISGGSGYEQYF,TGTGCCATCAGTGGAGGGTCTGGCTACGAGCAGTACTTC
.,TRBJ1-6,.,TRBV6-1,CASGTRFNSPLHF,TGTGCCAGTGGAACCCGGTTTAATTCACCCCTCCACTTT
TRBD2,TRBJ2-3,.,TRBV5-4,CASSPGGRNTDTQYF,TGTGCCAGCAGTCCGGGGGGGCGAAACACAGATACGCAGTATTTT
TRBD2,TRBJ2-3,.,TRBV11-2,CASSFTSGTSDTQYF,TGTGCCAGCAGCTTTACTAGCGGGACCTCAGATACGCAGTATTTT
.,TRBJ1-1,few,TRBV3-1,CASSQGGKAFF,TGTGCCAGCAGCCAGGGGGGAAAAGCTTTCTTT
TRBD2,TRBJ2-5,.,TRBV6-1,CASGAGGDQETQYF,TGTGCCAGCGGGGCGGGGGGGGACCAAGAGACCCAGTACTTC
TRBD2,TRBJ2-2,many,TRBV6-1,CASSRTSGITGELFF,TGTGCCAGCAGTCGGACTAGCGGGATAACCGGGGAGCTGTTTTTT
.,TRBJ2-3,few,TRBV5-1,CASTFLTFTDTQYF,TGCGCCAGCACCTTCTTAACGTTCACAGATACGCAGTATTTT
.,TRBJ1-2,few,TRBV29-1,CSVEDRELANYGYTF,TGCAGCGTTGAAGATCGTGAGTTGGCTAACTATGGCTACACCTTC
TRBD2,TRBJ2-5,.,TRBV10-3,CAIKGAGGHQETQYF,TGTGCCATCAAAGGAGCGGGAGGCCACCAAGAGACCCAGTACTTC
TRBD2,TRBJ2-7,.,TRBV5-1,CASSPGTSGNEQYF,TGCGCCAGCAGCCCCGGGACTAGCGGCAACGAGCAGTACTTC
TRBD1,TRBJ2-4,few,TRBV15,CATRGGQGIENIQYF,TGTGCCACCAGAGGGGGACAGGGAATTGAAAACATTCAGTACTTC
.,TRBJ2-1,few,TRBV4-2,CASARLGGDYNEQFF,TGTGCCAGCGCGCGGCTCGGCGGGGATTACAATGAGCAGTTCTTC
.,TRBJ2-5,many,TRBV5-1,CASSAQGPQETQYF,TGCGCCAGCAGCGCCCAGGGACCGCAAGAGACCCAGTACTTC
TRBD1,TRBJ1-4,.,TRBV10-2,CASSFDRGKNEKLFF,TGCGCCAGCAGTTTTGACAGGGGCAAAAATGAAAAACTGTTTTTT
TRBD2,TRBJ2-5,.,TRBV7-2,CASSFSLAGGPRF,TGTGCCAGCAGCTTTTCGCTAGCGGGGGGGCCGAGGTTC
.,TRBJ2-2,many,TRBV5-1,CASRGGNTGELFF,TGCGCCAGCCGCGGAGGAAACACCGGGGAGCTGTTTTTT
.,TRBJ1-6,.,TRBV12-3/TRBV12-4,CASRRQLNSPLHF,TGTGCCAGCCGGCGCCAGTTGAATTCACCCCTCCACTTT
.,TRBJ2-4,.,TRBV4-1,CASSQVEGQKNIQYF,TGCGCCAGCAGCCAAGTTGAGGGGCAAAAAAACATTCAGTACTTC
.,TRBJ2-2,.,TRBV2,CAIQGAGELFF,TGTGCCATACAGGGCGCCGGGGAGCTGTTTTTT
TRBD1,TRBJ2-3,many,TRBV20-1,CSAREGTGGWDTQYF,TGCAGTGCTAGAGAGGGGACAGGGGGATGGGATACGCAGTATTTT
.,TRBJ2-7,.,TRBV7-9,CASSPMTYEQYF,TGTGCCAGCAGCCCAATGACCTACGAGCAGTACTTC
TRBD1,TRBJ2-5,few,TRBV7-9,CASSLVTGGETQYF,TGTGCCAGCAGCTTAGTGACAGGGGGAGAGACCCAGTACTTC
.,TRBJ2-7,.,TRBV9,CASSLRDNAPYEQYF,TGTGCCAGCAGCTTAAGGGACAACGCCCCCTACGAGCAGTACTTC
TRBD1,TRBJ2-7,.,TRBV20-1,CSARGGMTGIGGEQYF,TGCAGTGCTAGAGGGGGGATGACAGGGATAGGGGGCGAGCAGTACTTC
.,TRBJ2-1,few,TRBV5-1,CASSLSPGSDNEQFF,TGCGCCAGCAGCTTGAGCCCAGGATCAGACAATGAGCAGTTCTTC
.,TRBJ2-3,many,TRBV7-3,CASSLRPAATDTQYF,TGTGCCAGCAGCTTAAGGCCAGCGGCCACAGATACGCAGTATTTT
TRBD2,TRBJ2-1,many,TRBV28,CASSQAGDGSNEQFF,TGTGCCAGCAGCCAGGCGGGGGACGGTAGCAATGAGCAGTTCTTC
.,TRBJ2-7,few,TRBV7-3,CASSRGPTYEQYF,TGTGCCAGCAGCCGAGGTCCCACCTACGAGCAGTACTTC
TRBD2,TRBJ2-1,.,TRBV7-9,CASSSSSPGLAGGEQFF,TGTGCCAGCAGCTCCTCCTCACCGGGATTAGCGGGCGGTGAGCAGTTCTTC
.,TRBJ2-1,.,TRBV20-1,CSARVQGSSYNEQFF,TGCAGTGCTAGAGTTCAGGGGAGCTCCTACAATGAGCAGTTCTTC
.,TRBJ2-7,few,TRBV10-2,CASASGDPYEQYF,TGCGCCAGCGCGTCGGGAGATCCCTACGAGCAGTACTTC
.,TRBJ1-1,.,TRBV20-1,CSARRAGYDTEAFF,TGCAGTGCTAGGAGAGCAGGGTATGACACTGAAGCTTTCTTT